Listed below are T cell receptor beta chains from one sample, sequenced in a study of blood T cell repertoires in COVID-19. Sequencing used immunoSEQ multiplex PCR; TCRdb keeps in-frame clones, though not all of them. This sample has approximately 200,000 clones; 70% to 90% occur once, and the top ten carry about a tenth. Sequencing used PBMCs or T cells enriched from blood (not recorded which). The receptors were gathered from a man younger than 40 who had recovered from COVID-19. Both conserved end residues are trimmed from each CDR3.

TRBV3-1/TRBV3-2	TRBJ1-1	ASSLTGYRHTEAF
TRBV4-1	TRBJ2-1	ASSPSGLARDEQF
TRBV27	TRBJ2-7	ASSPLARSSYEQY
TRBV30	TRBJ1-5	AWSMSYSNQPQH
TRBV18	TRBJ1-3	ASSPGQGDSGNTIY
TRBV12-5	TRBJ1-2	ASGLDLTRVNYGYT
TRBV28	TRBJ2-5	ASSLSPSGPQETQY
TRBV24-1	TRBJ2-4	ATSDPSQGGGIQY
TRBV28	TRBJ1-5	ASSSLDRGEPQH
TRBV4-2	TRBJ2-2	ASSQDLWGQGDTGELF
TRBV25-1	TRBJ1-2	ASSRQGDYGYT
TRBV10-3	TRBJ2-1	AISESEGDRKV
TRBV7-9	TRBJ1-1	ATGGFTEAF
TRBV4-2	TRBJ1-2	ASSRSGHYGYT
TRBV28	TRBJ2-2	ASSLIPSGSIGELF
TRBV19	TRBJ2-3	ASSRGTGASTDTQY
TRBV9	TRBJ2-1	ASSVTSGSPYNEQF
TRBV15	TRBJ2-1	ATSRASLTSGNYNEQF
TRBV5-1	TRBJ2-7	ASSSAAGQGTYEQY
TRBV5-5	TRBJ2-3	ASSTTGADTQY
TRBV6-5	TRBJ2-6	ASSRGPGANVLT
TRBV27	TRBJ1-6	ASSFRGYGYNSPLH
TRBV4-1	TRBJ1-1	ASSRPRGGADTEAF
TRBV5-1	TRBJ1-1	ASSSFGQGNTEAF
TRBV6-2/TRBV6-3	TRBJ1-5	ASSRQGRSNQPQH
TRBV7-9	TRBJ1-6	ASSFGGQPDSYNSPLH
TRBV5-6	TRBJ2-5	ASSLLLAGGETQY
TRBV10-2	TRBJ2-7	ASGLTSGPSYEQY
TRBV4-3	TRBJ1-2	ASSQDMGQENYGYT
TRBV7-2	TRBJ1-1	ASSLGLGGTTEAF
TRBV28	TRBJ1-2	ASSLSHLDYT
TRBV11-2	TRBJ2-7	ASSYDRGWSYEQY
TRBV12-3/TRBV12-4	TRBJ1-2	ASSFGQGGGYT
TRBV28	TRBJ2-7	ASSLGREIWYEQY
TRBV6-4	TRBJ1-1	ASSQQGTLGTEAF
TRBV6-5	TRBJ2-1	ASSYSISGAYNEQF
TRBV3-1/TRBV3-2	TRBJ2-1	ASSPGGGGPYEQF
TRBV5-1	TRBJ2-7	ASSSGGAALEQY
TRBV10-3	TRBJ2-3	AISGLAGGSDTQY
TRBV12-3/TRBV12-4	TRBJ1-1	ALTARGLPEAF
TRBV6-5	TRBJ2-3	ASRTDRVYTDTQY
TRBV28	TRBJ1-5	ASSPRGEGNQPQH
TRBV4-3	TRBJ2-7	ASSQDDRGLTYEQY
TRBV28	TRBJ1-2	ASSLGGNYGYT
TRBV5-6	TRBJ1-3	ASSPGLPFSGNTIY
TRBV3-1/TRBV3-2	TRBJ1-3	ASSQVRLNPGNTIY
TRBV19	TRBJ1-1	ASSMPGQGNTEAF
TRBV27	TRBJ2-7	ASSLSSGPYEQY
TRBV3-1/TRBV3-2	TRBJ2-4	ASSQGILADSYIQY
TRBV7-9	TRBJ2-5	ASSLIAGSQETQY
TRBV10-3	TRBJ2-7	AISPDRGGYEQY
TRBV30	TRBJ1-6	AWTASSHGGATLH
TRBV3-1/TRBV3-2	TRBJ2-7	ASSPRLAGAYEQY
TRBV9	TRBJ2-7	ASSVGGALYEQY
TRBV19	TRBJ2-1	ASTLSRYGDEQF